The clone carrying this T cell receptor (beta chain) showed up just a few times. Its target is unknown. This CDR3 is built from 13 residues. Between the trimmed V and J ends, which lost 3 bases and 1 base, there was a span of 6 bases. Germline V lookup: CDR1 LGHDT, CDR2 YNNKEL (reference sequence). TCRdb re-derived calls from the 5' RACE reads in MiXCR, one entry per CDR3 protein. The sample shows fewer than 450,000 distinct CDR3 sequences, about 10% of them seen only once. The data were obtained in a study of identical twins. Findings and limits, study-wide: Models underestimated out-of-frame TCR alpha sharing in monozygotic twins.

Specimen: naive T cells sorted from blood. The receptor was derived from a woman aged 45 to 65 in good health. This chain connects TRBV3-1 to TRBJ1-1; D is unresolved. Written as DNA, the CDR3 is TGTGCCAGCAGCCAGAAGGAGAACACTGAAGCTTTCTTT. Amino acids: CASSQKENTEAFF. Full variable domain (outside the CDR3, taken from reference TRBV3-1 and TRBJ1-1): DTAVSQTPKYLVTQMGNDKSIKCEQNLGHDTMYWYKQDSKKFLKIMFSYNNKELIINETVPNRFSPKSPDKAHLNLHINSLELGDSAVYFCASSQKENTEAFFGQGTRLTVV.